One and the same sample provided the 24 T cell receptor beta chains below, sequenced in a study of shared clonotypes between healthy human individuals. Data came from immunoSEQ multiplex PCR; TCRdb stores just in-frame clones and leaves some out. The table includes 450,000 to 550,000 clones, roughly 78% detected once. Sequencing was performed on PBMCs. These receptors originate from a woman aged 40 to 49 in good health. Some clones in this sample may be carry-over from other donors' samples.

The V and J genes are TRBV5-1 and TRBJ2-2; 8 bases are shared with TRBD2. From germline, CDR1 is SGHRS and CDR2 YFSETQ. The CDR3 is 16 residues long. With V trimmed by 7 bases and J by 5 bases, 13 bases remained unmatched. CDR3 DNA: TGCGCCAGCTCCGAAAACGGACTAGCTAAGACCGGGGAGCTGTTTTTT. Amino acid sequence: CASSENGLAKTGELFF.

The gene calls are TRBV5-1 and TRBJ1-1; a weak D match, TRBD1 (5 bases). Germline V gene sequence: CDR1 SGHRS, CDR2 YFSETQ. CDR3 length: 16 amino acids. V lost 4 bases and J lost 4, with 20 bases in between. CDR3 coding DNA: TGCGCCAGCAGCCAAGGGGTTCGGGATGCGGGCACTGAAGCTTTCTTT. Its protein product is CASSQGVRDAGTEAFF.

The chain's CDR3 is CASSEWGEREASTDTQYF. The CDR3 DNA reads as TGTGCCAGCAGTGAATGGGGTGAGCGGGAGGCGAGCACAGATACGCAGTATTTT. The chain is built from TRBV2 and TRBJ2-3; TRBD2 agrees at 9 bases. Trimming cost V 2 bases and J 0 bases; bases outside gene matches: 9. The V gene's germline CDR1 is SNHLY and CDR2 FYNNEI. The CDR3 extends over 18 amino acids. Full variable domain (outside the CDR3, taken from reference TRBV2 and TRBJ2-3): EPEVTQTPSHQVTQMGQEVILRCVPISNHLYFYWYRQILGQKVEFLVSFYNNEISEKSEIFDDQFSVERPDGSNFTLKIRSTKLEDSAMYFCASSEWGEREASTDTQYFGPGTRLTVL.

The rearrangement links TRBV2 to TRBJ2-3; either TRBD1 or TRBD2 may supply D (5 bases each). V gave up 10 bases and J gave up 0 bases, with 11 bases separating them. The CDR3 sequence is 13 residues long. Germline-derived CDR1 and CDR2 are SNHLY and FYNNEI. CDR3 region: CATHGASTDTQYF. The CDR3 nucleotides are TGTGCCACCCACGGGGCCAGCACAGATACGCAGTATTTT.

This chain uses TRBV23-1 with TRBJ1-2, with D possibly being TRBD1 (6 bases). TRBV23-1 falls under the ORF class, with uncertain function. The CDR3 consists of 15 residues. The V end lost 3 bases, the J end lost 5 bases, and 16 bases lay between the germline ends. The CDR3 region has the DNA TGCGCCAGCAGTCAGAAACCCGGACAGATTTATGGCTACACCTTC. Translation gives CASSQKPGQIYGYTF.

The V call is TRBV28, the J call TRBJ1-2; D gene unclear. The CDR3 covers 14 residues. Germline CDR1 MDHEN, CDR2 SYDVKM. The germline V and J ends were trimmed by 6 bases and 5 bases, with 16 bases remaining between them. The CDR3 loop is CASRGMLDPYGYTF. The CDR3, as DNA: TGTGCCAGCAGGGGTATGCTAGATCCTTATGGCTACACCTTC.

The chain has TRBV7-6 and TRBJ2-7; 7 bases are a match to TRBD1. Germline V CDR1 and CDR2: SGHVS, FNYEAQ. The CDR3 totals 16 residues. J was trimmed by 0 bases and V by 5 bases; bases with no gene match: 10. As DNA, the CDR3 is TGTGCCAGCAGCCACACAACAGGGGACCCCTCCTACGAGCAGTACTTC. Translation: CASSHTTGDPSYEQYF.

This clone was counted between two and nine times. V usage is TRBV10-3 and J usage is TRBJ2-1; 9 positions match TRBD2. This CDR3 is built from 15 residues. The V segment lost 3 bases and the J segment 9 bases; nucleotides outside the gene matches: 9. The germline V gene encodes CDR1 ENHRY and CDR2 SYGVKD. This CDR3 is CAISEVAGEEGEQFF. In nucleotides, the CDR3 is TGTGCCATCAGTGAAGTAGCGGGAGAAGAAGGTGAGCAGTTCTTC.

The V call is TRBV19, the J call TRBJ2-3, with D hard to call. Germline CDR1 and CDR2: LNHDA and SQIVND (reference sequence). This CDR3 is built from 14 residues. Trimming shortened V by 5 bases and J by 0 bases, and 9 bases separated the two germline ends. CDR3 amino acids: CASSEAASTDTQYF. In nucleotides, the CDR3 is TGTGCCAGTAGTGAGGCGGCTAGCACAGATACGCAGTATTTT. Complete variable domain (other parts from reference TRBV19 and TRBJ2-3): DGGITQSPKYLFRKEGQNVTLSCEQNLNHDAMYWYRQDPGQGLRLIYYSQIVNDFQKGDIAEGYSVSREKKESFPLTVTSAQKNPTAFYLCASSEAASTDTQYFGPGTRLTVL.

The chain combines TRBV6-1 with TRBJ2-1, with TRBD2 as a possible D gene (5 bases). V was clipped by 6 bases and J by 4 bases, with 7 bases between them. The germline V gene encodes CDR1 MNHNS and CDR2 SASEGT. The CDR3 sequence is 12 residues long. The CDR3 reads CASRERYNEQFF. In DNA form, the CDR3 reads TGTGCCAGCAGGGAGCGGTACAATGAGCAGTTCTTC.

CDR3 sequence reads: CASSSWTSAYEQYF. CDR3 DNA sequence: TGTGCCAGCAGTTCCTGGACTAGCGCCTACGAGCAGTACTTC. J is TRBJ2-7 and V is TRBV27; 9 nucleotides align to TRBD2. The CDR3 covers 14 residues. Germline V gene lookup returns CDR1 MNHEY and CDR2 SMNVEV (reference sequence). V lost 4 bases and J lost 2; bases outside the gene matches: 3.

V and J are TRBV5-6 and TRBJ2-3, with no clear D. The CDR3 contains 16 residues. With 0 bases removed from V and 1 base from J, the gap between germline ends came to 12 bases. Per the germline V gene, CDR1 is SGHDT and CDR2 is YYEEEE. The CDR3 coding sequence is TGTGCCAGCAGCTTGGAGCTAGAGTGGGGCACAGATACGCAGTATTTT. Its translation: CASSLELEWGTDTQYF. Based on the CDR3 plus reference TRBV5-6 and TRBJ2-3, the full variable domain is DAGVTQSPTHLIKTRGQQVTLRCSPKSGHDTVSWYQQALGQGPQFIFQYYEEEERQRGNFPDRFSGHQFPNYSSELNVNALLLGDSALYLCASSLELEWGTDTQYFGPGTRLTVL.

This clone was detected a few times. The rearrangement links TRBV13 to TRBJ1-1; D gene uncertain. This CDR3 contains 14 residues. V lost 0 bases and J lost 2, with 7 bases in between. The germline gives CDR1 PRHDT, CDR2 FYEKMQ (reference sequence). The CDR3 nucleotides read TGTGCCAGCAGCTTAGGACAGCCAAACACTGAAGCTTTCTTT. It codes for CASSLGQPNTEAFF.

The chain recombines TRBV25-1 with TRBJ1-6, with 10 bases matching TRBD1. Germline trimming cut 4 bases from V and 0 bases from J; bases unmatched to any gene: 0. CDR3 length: 16 residues. Per germline, CDR1 MGHDK and CDR2 SYGVNS. CDR3 DNA: TGTGCCAGCAGTGGGACAGGGGGCTCCTATAATTCACCCCTCCACTTT. Protein product: CASSGTGGSYNSPLHF. The full variable domain, in which reference TRBV25-1 and TRBJ1-6 provide the parts outside the CDR3, is EADIYQTPRYLVIGTGKKITLECSQTMGHDKMYWYQQDPGMELHLIHYSYGVNSTEKGDLSSESTVSRIRTEHFPLTLESARPSHTSQYLCASSGTGGSYNSPLHFGNGTRLTVT.

The table lists this clone with a few counts. The V gene is TRBV10-3, the J gene TRBJ1-2; D gene ambiguous. CDR1 and CDR2 (germline): ENHRY, SYGVKD. The CDR3 runs 16 residues. V dropped 10 bases and J dropped 4 bases, with 25 bases sitting between them. CDR3 coding DNA: TGTGCCACCTATGATCAGAGCACCGGGCTCATCTATGGCTACACCTTC. It specifies CATYDQSTGLIYGYTF.

This clone was picked up one time. CDR3 in amino acids: CAWSRDGGRGRVEQFF. CDR3 nucleotides: TGTGCCTGGAGCCGGGATGGCGGGAGGGGTCGTGTTGAGCAGTTCTTC. The genes are TRBV30 and TRBJ2-1, with 9 bases identical to TRBD2. J gave up 9 bases and V 3 bases, and 15 bases lay outside the gene matches. The CDR3 contains 16 residues. Germline lookup yields CDR1 GTSNPN and CDR2 SVGIG (reference sequence).

This clone was observed a handful of times. The chain is built from TRBV19 and TRBJ1-1; weak D call: TRBD1 (5 bases). Germline-derived CDR1 and CDR2 are LNHDA and SQIVND (reference sequence). The CDR3 is 15 residues long. Trimming shortened V by 4 bases and J by 7 bases, and 19 bases separated the two germline ends. The CDR3 protein is CASSNQATGEVEAFF. The DNA of the CDR3 is TGTGCCAGTAGTAATCAGGCTACAGGAGAGGTTGAAGCTTTCTTT.

The V call is TRBV28, the J call TRBJ2-7; D possibly uses TRBD1 or TRBD2 (5 bases each). This CDR3 contains 16 residues. The V end lost 5 bases, the J end lost 5 bases, and 22 bases lay between the germline ends. Looked up from germline, CDR1 is MDHEN and CDR2 is SYDVKM. Written as DNA, the CDR3 is TGTGCCAGCAGTCGTTGGGGGAGTCCTAAAGGGGACGAGCAGTACTTC. Translation gives CASSRWGSPKGDEQYF.

V is TRBV6-5 and J is TRBJ1-5; perhaps TRBD1 as D (5 bases). CDR1 MNHEY and CDR2 SVGAGI come from the germline V gene. The V gene lost 2 bases and the J gene lost 5 bases, with 10 bases spanning the gap. This CDR3 comprises 14 residues. CDR3 coding DNA: TGTGCCAGCAGTTACAGGGGTACAGATCAGCCCCAGCATTTT. It specifies CASSYRGTDQPQHF.

This rearrangement joins TRBV7-2 to TRBJ2-5; no definite D call. The V and J ends lost 1 base and 5 bases respectively, with 11 bases between them. CDR3 size: 14 residues. Germline V gives CDR1 SGHTA, CDR2 FQGNSA. DNA of the CDR3: TGTGCCAGCAGCTTAGATGCGCGCGGCGAGACCCAGTACTTC. It translates to CASSLDARGETQYF.

V is TRBV4-3 and J is TRBJ2-5; 9 bases map to TRBD2. Per the germline V gene, CDR1 is LGHNA and CDR2 is YSLEER. The CDR3 spans 16 residues. V dropped 2 bases and J dropped 2; count of bases not matched to a gene: 6. The CDR3: CASSQLAGGLQETQYF. CDR3 in DNA: TGCGCCAGCAGCCAACTGGCGGGAGGGCTGCAAGAGACCCAGTACTTC.

The gene calls are TRBV2 and TRBJ1-1, with D possibly matching TRBD1 (6 bases). The CDR3 has 14 amino acids. Trimming removed 2 bases from V and 1 base from J, with 8 bases in between. In germline, CDR1 is SNHLY, CDR2 FYNNEI. In DNA, the CDR3 is TGTGCCAGCAGTGAATGGGGACAGAACACTGAAGCTTTCTTT. This encodes CASSEWGQNTEAFF.

The chain combines TRBV2 with TRBJ2-7, with D tentatively TRBD2 (6 bases). This CDR3 region has 12 residues. The V gene lost 7 bases and the J gene lost 2 bases, with 9 bases spanning the gap. CDR1 is SNHLY, CDR2 FYNNEI, per germline. CDR3 residues: CASTGRAYEQYF. In DNA, the CDR3 is TGTGCCAGCACCGGGAGAGCCTACGAGCAGTACTTC.

This clone was seen a few times. The rearrangement uses TRBV6-5 and TRBJ1-1; 9 nucleotides match TRBD1. The CDR3 is made up of 13 amino acids. V lost 6 bases and J lost 13; bases outside the gene matches: 12. Germline V CDR1 and CDR2: MNHEY, SVGAGI. CDR3 DNA: TGTGCCAGCAGGAGCATACGACAGGGGGGAGGTTTCTTT. This encodes CASRSIRQGGGFF.